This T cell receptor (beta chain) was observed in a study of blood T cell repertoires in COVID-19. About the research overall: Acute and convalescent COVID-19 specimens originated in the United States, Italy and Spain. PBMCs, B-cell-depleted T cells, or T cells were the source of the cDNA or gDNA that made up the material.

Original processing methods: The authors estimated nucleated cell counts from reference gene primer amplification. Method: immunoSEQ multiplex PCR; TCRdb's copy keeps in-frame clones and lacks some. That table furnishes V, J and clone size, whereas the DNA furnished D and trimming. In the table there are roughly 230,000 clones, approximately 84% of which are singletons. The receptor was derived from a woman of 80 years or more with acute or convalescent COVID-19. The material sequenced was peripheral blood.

DNA for the CDR3: TGTGCCAGCAGTTTATCGAGAGGGAACGGCATTCAGTACTTC. It is translated as CASSLSRGNGIQYF. This chain links TRBV27 with TRBJ2-4; TRBD2 might be the D (5 bases). Per the germline V gene, CDR1 is MNHEY and CDR2 is SMNVEV (reference sequence). CDR3 size: 14 residues. Between the trimmed V and J ends, which lost 0 bases and 9 bases, there was a span of 12 bases.